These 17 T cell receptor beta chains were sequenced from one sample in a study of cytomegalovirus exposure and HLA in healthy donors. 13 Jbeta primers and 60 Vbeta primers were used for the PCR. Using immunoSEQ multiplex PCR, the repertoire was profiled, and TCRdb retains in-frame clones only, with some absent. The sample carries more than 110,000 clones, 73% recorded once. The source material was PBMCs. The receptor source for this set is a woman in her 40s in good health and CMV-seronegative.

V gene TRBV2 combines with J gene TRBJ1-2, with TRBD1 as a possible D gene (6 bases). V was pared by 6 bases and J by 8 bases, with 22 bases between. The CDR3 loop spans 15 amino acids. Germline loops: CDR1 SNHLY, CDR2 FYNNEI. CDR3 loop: CASSGIRGASGGYTF. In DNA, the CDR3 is TGTGCCAGCAGCGGAATCCGGGGGGCTTCTGGGGGCTACACCTTC.

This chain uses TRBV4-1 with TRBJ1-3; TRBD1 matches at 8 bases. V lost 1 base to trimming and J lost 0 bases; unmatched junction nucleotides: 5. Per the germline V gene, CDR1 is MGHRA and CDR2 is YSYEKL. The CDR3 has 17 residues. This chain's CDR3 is CASSQVGQGISGNTIYF. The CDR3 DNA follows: TGCGCCAGCAGCCAAGTAGGACAGGGAATCTCTGGAAACACCATATATTTT.

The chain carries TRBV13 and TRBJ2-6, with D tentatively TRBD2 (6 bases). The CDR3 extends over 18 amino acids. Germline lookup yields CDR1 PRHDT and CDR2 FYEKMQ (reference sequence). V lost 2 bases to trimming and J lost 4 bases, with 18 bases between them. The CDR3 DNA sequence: TGTGCCAGCAGCTTAATGAGTTGGGGCGCGGGAGGGGCCAACGTCCTGACTTTC. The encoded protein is CASSLMSWGAGGANVLTF. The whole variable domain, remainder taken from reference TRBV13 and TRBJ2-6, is AAGVIQSPRHLIKEKRETATLKCYPIPRHDTVYWYQQGPGQDPQFLISFYEKMQSDKGSIPDRFSAQQFSDYHSELNMSSLELGDSALYFCASSLMSWGAGGANVLTFGAGSRLTVL.

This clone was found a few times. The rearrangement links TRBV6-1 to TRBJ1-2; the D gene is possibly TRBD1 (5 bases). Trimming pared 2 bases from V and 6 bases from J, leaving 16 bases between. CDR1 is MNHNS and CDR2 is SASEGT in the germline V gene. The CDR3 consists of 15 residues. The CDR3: CASSETPGYSNGYTF. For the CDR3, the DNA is TGTGCCAGCAGTGAAACCCCAGGGTATTCGAATGGCTACACCTTC.

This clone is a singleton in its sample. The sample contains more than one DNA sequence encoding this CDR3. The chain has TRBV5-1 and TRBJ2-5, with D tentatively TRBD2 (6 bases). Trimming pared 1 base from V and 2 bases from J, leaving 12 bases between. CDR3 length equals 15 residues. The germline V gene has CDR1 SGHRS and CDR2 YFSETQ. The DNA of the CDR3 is TGCGCCAGCAGCTTGTCGGGGGTTAATCAAGAGACCCAGTACTTC. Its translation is CASSLSGVNQETQYF.

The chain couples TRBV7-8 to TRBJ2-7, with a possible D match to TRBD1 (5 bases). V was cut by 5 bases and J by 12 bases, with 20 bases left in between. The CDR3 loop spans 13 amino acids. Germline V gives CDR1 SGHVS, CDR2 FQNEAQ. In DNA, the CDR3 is TGTGCCAGCAGCCTCACTTCGACAGCTCCGTGGTACGTC. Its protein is CASSLTSTAPWYV.

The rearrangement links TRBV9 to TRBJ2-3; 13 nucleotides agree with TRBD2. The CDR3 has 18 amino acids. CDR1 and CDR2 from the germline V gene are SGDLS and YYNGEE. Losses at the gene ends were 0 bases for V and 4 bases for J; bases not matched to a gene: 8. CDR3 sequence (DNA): TGTGCCAGCAGCGTAGCAGGGGGACTAGCGGGGAGGTCAGATACGCAGTATTTT. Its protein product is CASSVAGGLAGRSDTQYF.

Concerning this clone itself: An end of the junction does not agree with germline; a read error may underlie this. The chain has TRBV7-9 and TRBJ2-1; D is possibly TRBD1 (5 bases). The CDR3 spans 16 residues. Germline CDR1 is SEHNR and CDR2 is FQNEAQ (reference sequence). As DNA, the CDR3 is TGTTCCAGCAGCCCCCTGGGGCCTAAGGCCTACAATGAGCAGTTCTTC. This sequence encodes CSSSPLGPKAYNEQFF. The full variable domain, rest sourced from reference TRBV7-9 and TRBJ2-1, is DTGVSQNPRHKITKRGQNVTFRCDPISEHNRLYWYRQTLGQGPEFLTYFQNEAQLEKSRLLSDRFSAERPKGSFSTLEIQRTEQGDSAMYLCSSSPLGPKAYNEQFFGPGTRLTVL.

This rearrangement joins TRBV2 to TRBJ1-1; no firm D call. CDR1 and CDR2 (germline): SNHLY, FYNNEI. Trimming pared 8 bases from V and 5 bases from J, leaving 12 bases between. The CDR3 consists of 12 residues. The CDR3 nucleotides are TGTGCCAGCGCGACGGGTAGAACTGAAGCTTTCTTT. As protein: CASATGRTEAFF.

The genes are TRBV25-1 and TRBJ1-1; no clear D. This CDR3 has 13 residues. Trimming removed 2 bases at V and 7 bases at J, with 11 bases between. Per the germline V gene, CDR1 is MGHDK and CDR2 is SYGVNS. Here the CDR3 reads CASSEPGGNEAFF. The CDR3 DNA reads TGTGCCAGCAGTGAACCGGGAGGGAATGAAGCTTTCTTT.

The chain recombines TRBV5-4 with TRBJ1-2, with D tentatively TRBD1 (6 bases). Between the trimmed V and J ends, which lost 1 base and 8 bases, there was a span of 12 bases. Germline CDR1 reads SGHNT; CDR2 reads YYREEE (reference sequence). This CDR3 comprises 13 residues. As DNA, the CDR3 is TGTGCCAGCAGCTTGACGGGCGGACAGGGCTACACCTTC. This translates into CASSLTGGQGYTF.

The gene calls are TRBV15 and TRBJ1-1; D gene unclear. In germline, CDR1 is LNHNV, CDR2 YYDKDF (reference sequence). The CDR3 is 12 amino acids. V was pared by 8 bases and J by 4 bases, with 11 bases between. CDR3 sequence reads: CATSVGGTEAFF. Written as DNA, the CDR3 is TGTGCCACCTCGGTTGGCGGCACTGAAGCTTTCTTT.

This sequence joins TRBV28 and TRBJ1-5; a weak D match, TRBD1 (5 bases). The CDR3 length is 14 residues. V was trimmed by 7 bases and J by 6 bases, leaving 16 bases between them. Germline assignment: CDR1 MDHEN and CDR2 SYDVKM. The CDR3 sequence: CASTPTAPIQPQHF. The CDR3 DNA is TGTGCCAGCACCCCGACAGCTCCAATTCAGCCCCAGCATTTT.

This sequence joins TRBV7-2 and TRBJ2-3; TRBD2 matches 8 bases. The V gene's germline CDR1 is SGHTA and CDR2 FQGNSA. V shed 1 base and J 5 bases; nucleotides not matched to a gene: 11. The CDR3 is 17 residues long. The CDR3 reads CASSLGVKRGLGDTQYF. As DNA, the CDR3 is TGTGCCAGCAGCTTAGGAGTCAAGCGGGGGCTAGGAGATACGCAGTATTTT.

CDR3 nucleotide sequence: TGCGCCAGTCGGACTTCGACTCCCGTGGAGGGGGAGCTGTTTTTT. Its translation is CASRTSTPVEGELFF. This sequence joins TRBV5-1 and TRBJ2-2, with D maybe TRBD2 (5 bases). Germline values: CDR1 SGHRS, CDR2 YFSETQ. Trimming stripped 8 bases from V and 8 bases from J, with 22 bases between. This CDR3 is 15 amino acids long.

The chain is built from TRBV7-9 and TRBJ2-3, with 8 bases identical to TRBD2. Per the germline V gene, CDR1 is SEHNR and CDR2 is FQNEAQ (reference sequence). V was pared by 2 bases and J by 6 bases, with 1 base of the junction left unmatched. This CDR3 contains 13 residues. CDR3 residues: CASSLSGGDTQYF. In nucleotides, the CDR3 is TGTGCCAGCAGCTTATCGGGAGGGGATACGCAGTATTTT.

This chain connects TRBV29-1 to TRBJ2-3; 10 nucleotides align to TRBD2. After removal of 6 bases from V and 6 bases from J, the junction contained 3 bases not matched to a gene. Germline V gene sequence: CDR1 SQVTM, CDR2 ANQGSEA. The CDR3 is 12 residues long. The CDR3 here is CSVLTSGDTQYF. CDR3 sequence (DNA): TGCAGCGTCCTGACTAGCGGGGATACGCAGTATTTT.